A selection of T cell receptor beta chains follows, all from one sample in a study of shared clonotypes between healthy human individuals. Assay used: immunoSEQ multiplex PCR; TCRdb lists only in-frame clones, some missing. The data hold under 750,000 clones, with around 77% observed a single time. The material sequenced was memory CD4+ T cells sorted from blood. The receptors stem from a woman in her 30s in good health. Each CDR3 is given with its conserved first and last residue. A D gene is named only where the DNA matches it firmly. A clone size is listed for some rows: how often the clone was seen (once, few, many), or a class if it is expanded.

>TRBV29-1|.|TRBJ2-2|.
TGCAGCGGCGGGCGAGCGAACACCGGGGAGCTGTTTTTT
CSGGRANTGELFF
>TRBV5-1|.|TRBJ2-7|many
TGCGCCAGCAGCGAGGACTTGCTTGGCTACGAGCAGTACTTC
CASSEDLLGYEQYF
>TRBV9|TRBD2|TRBJ2-5|.
TGTGCCAGCAGCGTAGCCCCTAGCGGGAGTGAGACCCAGTACTTC
CASSVAPSGSETQYF
>TRBV7-2|.|TRBJ1-1|.
TGTGCCAGCAGCTTAGTTGCCGGTTACCCGAACACTGAAGCTTTCTTT
CASSLVAGYPNTEAFF
>TRBV6-1|.|TRBJ2-7|few
TGTGCCAGCAGTCTCGCCGGGGCCTACGAGCAGTACTTC
CASSLAGAYEQYF
>TRBV5-6|.|TRBJ1-1|.
TGTGCCAGCAGCGGAAGCTGGGGCCGCGGGAACACTGAAGCTTTCTTT
CASSGSWGRGNTEAFF
>TRBV2|TRBD2|TRBJ2-1|.
TGTGCCAGCATCCCTGGGGGGGGCAATGAGCAGTTCTTC
CASIPGGGNEQFF
>TRBV15|.|TRBJ2-5|.
TGTGCCACCAGCGGCTCGTCAGGGACCCAGTACTTC
CATSGSSGTQYF
>TRBV5-1|.|TRBJ1-5|.
TGCGCCAGCAGCGACGGACAGAATGGCAATCAGCCCCAGCATTTT
CASSDGQNGNQPQHF
>TRBV2|.|TRBJ1-3|once
TGTGCCAGCAGTGAGCGGGGGGACACCATATATTTT
CASSERGDTIYF
>TRBV28|.|TRBJ2-7|.
TGTGCCAGCAGTTTAGGAGGGAGTCAGGTCGAGCAGTACTTC
CASSLGGSQVEQYF
>TRBV6-6|TRBD1|TRBJ2-5|.
TGTGCCAGCCAGGGACAGTACCGTCAAGAGACCCAGTACTTC
CASQGQYRQETQYF
>TRBV6-1|TRBD1|TRBJ1-3|.
TGTGCCACTCGACAGGGGTCAGATGGAAACACCATATATTTT
CATRQGSDGNTIYF
>TRBV7-7|TRBD2|TRBJ2-2|.
TGTGCCAGCAGCCTAGGACTAGCGGGAGCTTCGGACACCGGGGAGCTGTTTTTT
CASSLGLAGASDTGELFF
>TRBV7-9|.|TRBJ1-3|.
TGTGCCAGCAGCTCGAGAAGGGACGGATCGGGAAACACCATATATTTT
CASSSRRDGSGNTIYF
>TRBV28|.|TRBJ1-2|few
TGTGCCAGCAGTTATTCAGCCTCATGGTTGAACTATGGCTACACCTTC
CASSYSASWLNYGYTF
>TRBV25-1|.|TRBJ2-5|.
TGTGCCAGCACCTTCTCGGGTGCTCGGTGGAGAGAGACCCAGTACTTC
CASTFSGARWRETQYF
>TRBV18|.|TRBJ1-5|.
TGTGCCAGCTCACGAGACGGACACAGCAATCAGCCCCAGCATTTT
CASSRDGHSNQPQHF
>TRBV27|.|TRBJ2-7|few
TGTGCCAGCAGTTTCCAGTATACCTCCTACGAGCAGTACTTC
CASSFQYTSYEQYF
>TRBV5-1|.|TRBJ2-3|.
TGCGCCAGCAGCTTTAGTTCGGGAAGCACAGATACGCAGTATTTT
CASSFSSGSTDTQYF
>TRBV27|.|TRBJ2-7|.
TGTGCCAGCAGTCTGTACGGATCCTACGAGCAGTACTTC
CASSLYGSYEQYF
>TRBV5-5|.|TRBJ1-2|.
TGTGCCAGCAGCTACTCAAACTATGGCTACACCTTC
CASSYSNYGYTF
>TRBV5-8|.|TRBJ1-4|.
TGTGCCAGCAGCCGGACCTACGGGGGGTTCTCGACTAATGAAAAACTGTTTTTT
CASSRTYGGFSTNEKLFF
>TRBV4-1|TRBD1|TRBJ2-5|.
TGCGCCAGCAGCCGGGATTCCCGGACAGGAGAAGAGACCCAGTACTTC
CASSRDSRTGEETQYF
>TRBV5-1|.|TRBJ2-7|once
TGCGCCAGCAGCTTGGGGGCCGAAGGCTCCGAGCAGTACTTC
CASSLGAEGSEQYF
>TRBV27|.|TRBJ2-2|.
TGTGCCAGCAGTTTCGGGACAAGCGAACTGGGGAAGCTGTTTTTT
CASSFGTSELGKLFF
>TRBV15|.|TRBJ2-7|.
TGTGCCACCAGCAGGGGAACCGGGACATCGTCCTACGAGCAGTACTTC
CATSRGTGTSSYEQYF
>TRBV5-1|.|TRBJ1-1|.
TGCGCCAGCAGCGAACAGGGATGGTCGAACACTGAAGCTTTCTTT
CASSEQGWSNTEAFF
>TRBV5-1|.|TRBJ1-4|.
TGCGCCAGCAGCTTGGCGCAGGGTTTTGAAAAACTGTTTTTT
CASSLAQGFEKLFF
>TRBV19|.|TRBJ1-2|.
TGTGCCAGTAGTATCCTGCAGGGGTATAACTATGGCTACACCTTC
CASSILQGYNYGYTF
>TRBV29-1|TRBD1|TRBJ2-7|.
TGCAGCGTTGGCGGGACAGGGGCCTACGAGCAGTACTTC
CSVGGTGAYEQYF
>TRBV9|TRBD2|TRBJ2-1|.
TGTGCCAGCAGCGCAAGGGGGACTAGCGGGAGTAGCTCCTACAATGAGCAGTTCTTC
CASSARGTSGSSSYNEQFF
>TRBV27|TRBD1|TRBJ1-5|.
TGTGCCAGCAGTTTCCGAGGACAGGGTGGATATCAGCCCCAGCATTTT
CASSFRGQGGYQPQHF
>TRBV6-1|.|TRBJ2-7|.
TGTGCCAGCAGTGAAAGTGGAAAGCAGTACTTC
CASSESGKQYF
>TRBV15|.|TRBJ2-1|many
TGTGCCACCAGCACGAGACTAGGATCTTGGGAGCAGTTCTTC
CATSTRLGSWEQFF
>TRBV19|.|TRBJ1-4|.
TGTGCCAGTAGTAGCCGGGAGCTTAATGAAAAACTGTTTTTT
CASSSRELNEKLFF
>TRBV15|.|TRBJ2-3|.
TGTGCCACCAGCCAAAATGGGGGGGATACGCAGTATTTT
CATSQNGGDTQYF
>TRBV19|.|TRBJ2-7|.
TGTGCCAGTACCACGACAGGCGACTCCTACGAGCAGTACTTC
CASTTTGDSYEQYF
>TRBV28|.|TRBJ1-1|.
TGTGCCACTTTTAAACCAGAGAACACTGAAGCTTTCTTT
CATFKPENTEAFF
>TRBV11-3|.|TRBJ2-2|.
TGTGCCAGCAGCCGTGACAGGTGGACCGGGGAGCTGTTTTTT
CASSRDRWTGELFF
>TRBV14|.|TRBJ2-7|few
TGTGCCAGCAGCCGATACAGGGTCAACGAGCAGTACTTC
CASSRYRVNEQYF
>TRBV11-2|.|TRBJ2-7|once
TGTGCCAGCAGCAATAACAGGGTAGCCTACGAGCAGTACTTC
CASSNNRVAYEQYF
>TRBV5-1|TRBD2|TRBJ2-3|.
TGCGCCAGCAGCTTGGCCACTAGCGGGAGCACAGATACGCAGTATTTT
CASSLATSGSTDTQYF
>TRBV10-2|.|TRBJ2-3|.
TGCGCCAGCAGTCAAGGGGGGGTCACAGATACGCAGTATTTT
CASSQGGVTDTQYF
>TRBV28|.|TRBJ2-7|.
TGTGCCAGCATGAGGAATAACTACGAGCAGTACTTC
CASMRNNYEQYF
>TRBV6-1|.|TRBJ2-4|.
TGTGCCAGCAGTGCGACCCTAGCCAAAAACATTCAGTACTTC
CASSATLAKNIQYF
>TRBV28|.|TRBJ1-5|.
TGTGCCAGTGGGGGGGGCCTTCAGCCCCAGCATTTT
CASGGGLQPQHF
>TRBV15|TRBD1|TRBJ1-5|.
TGTGCCACCAGCAGAGGGGGGACAGGGAACAGGCCCCAGCATTTT
CATSRGGTGNRPQHF
>TRBV19|.|TRBJ2-4|.
TGTGCCAGTAGTATAGGGGCCGGGGGGCGAAACATTCAGTACTTC
CASSIGAGGRNIQYF
>TRBV6-1|TRBD1|TRBJ2-7|.
TGTGCCAGCACCCTATCACAGGGGAAACTAGGCGAGCAGTACTTC
CASTLSQGKLGEQYF
>TRBV5-1|TRBD2|TRBJ2-7|.
TGCGCCAGCAGTTCCGGGACTAGCGCCCTCGTGCAGTACTTC
CASSSGTSALVQYF